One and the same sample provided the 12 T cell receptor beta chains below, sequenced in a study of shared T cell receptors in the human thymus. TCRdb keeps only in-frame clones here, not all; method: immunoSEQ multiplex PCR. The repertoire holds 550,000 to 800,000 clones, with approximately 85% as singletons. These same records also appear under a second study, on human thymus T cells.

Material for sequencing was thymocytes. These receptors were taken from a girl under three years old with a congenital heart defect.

CDR3 DNA: TGTGCCAGCAGCCACCAAAGGAGGGACAGGGCCCATAGCTCCTACAATGAGCAGTTCTTC. Translation gives CASSHQRRDRAHSSYNEQFF. V is TRBV14 and J is TRBJ2-1; 9 bases fit TRBD1. The CDR3 extends over 20 amino acids. Trimming cost V 3 bases and J 0 bases; bases outside gene matches: 15. The germline gives CDR1 SGHDN, CDR2 FVKESK.

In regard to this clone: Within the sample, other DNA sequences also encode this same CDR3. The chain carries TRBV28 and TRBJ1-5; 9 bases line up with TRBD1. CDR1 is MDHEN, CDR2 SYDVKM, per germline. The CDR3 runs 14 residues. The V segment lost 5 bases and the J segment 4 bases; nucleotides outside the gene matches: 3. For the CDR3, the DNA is TGTGCCAGCAGTCCGGACAGGGGTAATCAGCCCCAGCATTTT. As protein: CASSPDRGNQPQHF.

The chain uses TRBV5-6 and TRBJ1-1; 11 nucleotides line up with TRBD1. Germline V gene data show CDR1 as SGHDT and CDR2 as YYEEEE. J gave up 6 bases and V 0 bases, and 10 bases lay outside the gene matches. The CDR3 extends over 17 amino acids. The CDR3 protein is CASSLGAGTGGLAEAFF. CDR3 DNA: TGTGCCAGCAGCTTGGGGGCCGGGACAGGGGGACTCGCTGAAGCTTTCTTT.

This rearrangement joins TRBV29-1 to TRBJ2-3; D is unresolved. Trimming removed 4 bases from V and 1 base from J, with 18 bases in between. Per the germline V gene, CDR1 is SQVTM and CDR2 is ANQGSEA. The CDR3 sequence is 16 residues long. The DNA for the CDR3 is TGCAGCGTTGTGCGCCTTAAAAAACCGGGCACAGATACGCAGTATTTT. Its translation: CSVVRLKKPGTDTQYF.

In DNA, the CDR3 is TGCGCCAGCAGCCTCAGGAGGGGAGATTTAGGAGGCTACACCTTC. This codes for CASSLRRGDLGGYTF. The chain couples TRBV4-3 to TRBJ1-2; weak D call: TRBD1 (5 bases). The V gene lost 4 bases and the J gene lost 8 bases, with 20 bases spanning the gap. The germline gives CDR1 LGHNA, CDR2 YSLEER. CDR3 length: 15 residues.

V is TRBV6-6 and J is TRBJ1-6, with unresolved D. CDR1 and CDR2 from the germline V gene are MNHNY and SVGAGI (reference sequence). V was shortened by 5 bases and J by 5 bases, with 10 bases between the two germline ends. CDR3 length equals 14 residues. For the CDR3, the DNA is TGTGCCAGCAGTGAGTGGTTGAATAATTCACCCCTCCACTTT. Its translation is CASSEWLNNSPLHF.

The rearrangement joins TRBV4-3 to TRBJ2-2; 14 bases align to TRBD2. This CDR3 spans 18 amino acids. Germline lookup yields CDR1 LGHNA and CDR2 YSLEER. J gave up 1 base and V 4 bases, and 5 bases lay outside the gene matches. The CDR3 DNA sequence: TGCGCCAGCAGCCGGACTAGCGGGGGGCACATGAACACCGGGGAGCTGTTTTTT. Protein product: CASSRTSGGHMNTGELFF.

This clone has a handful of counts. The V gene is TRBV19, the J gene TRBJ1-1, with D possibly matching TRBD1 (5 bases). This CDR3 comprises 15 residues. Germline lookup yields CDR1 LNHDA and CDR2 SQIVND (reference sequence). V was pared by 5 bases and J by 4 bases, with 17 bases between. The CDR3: CASSPPQAPGTEAFF. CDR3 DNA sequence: TGTGCCAGTAGTCCCCCACAGGCCCCAGGCACTGAAGCTTTCTTT.

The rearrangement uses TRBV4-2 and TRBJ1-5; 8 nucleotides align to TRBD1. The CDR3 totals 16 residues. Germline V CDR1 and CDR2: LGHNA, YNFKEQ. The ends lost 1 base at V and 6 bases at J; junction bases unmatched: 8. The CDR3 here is CASSQAPTGEGQPQHF. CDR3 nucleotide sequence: TGTGCCAGCAGCCAAGCGCCGACAGGGGAGGGTCAGCCCCAGCATTTT.

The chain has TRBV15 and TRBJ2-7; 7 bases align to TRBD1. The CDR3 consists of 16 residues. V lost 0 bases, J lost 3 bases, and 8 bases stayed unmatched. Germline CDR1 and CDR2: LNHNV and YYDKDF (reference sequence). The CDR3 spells CATSRDRPGTDYEQYF. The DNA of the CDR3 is TGTGCCACCAGCAGAGATCGTCCCGGGACAGACTACGAGCAGTACTTC.

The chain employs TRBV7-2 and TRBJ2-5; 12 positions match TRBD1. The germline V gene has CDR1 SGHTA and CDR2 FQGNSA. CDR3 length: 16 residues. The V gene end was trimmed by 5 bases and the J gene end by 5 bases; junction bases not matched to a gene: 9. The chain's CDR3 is CASSPKGQGAMETQYF. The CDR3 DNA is TGTGCCAGCAGCCCGAAGGGACAGGGGGCGATGGAGACCCAGTACTTC.

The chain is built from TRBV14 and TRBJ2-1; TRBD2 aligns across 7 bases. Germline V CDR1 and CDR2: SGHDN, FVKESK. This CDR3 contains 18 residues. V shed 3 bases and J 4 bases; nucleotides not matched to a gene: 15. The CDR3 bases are TGTGCCAGCAGCCAGCCCCCCGTAAGCGGGACCCATTACAATGAGCAGTTCTTC. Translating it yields CASSQPPVSGTHYNEQFF.